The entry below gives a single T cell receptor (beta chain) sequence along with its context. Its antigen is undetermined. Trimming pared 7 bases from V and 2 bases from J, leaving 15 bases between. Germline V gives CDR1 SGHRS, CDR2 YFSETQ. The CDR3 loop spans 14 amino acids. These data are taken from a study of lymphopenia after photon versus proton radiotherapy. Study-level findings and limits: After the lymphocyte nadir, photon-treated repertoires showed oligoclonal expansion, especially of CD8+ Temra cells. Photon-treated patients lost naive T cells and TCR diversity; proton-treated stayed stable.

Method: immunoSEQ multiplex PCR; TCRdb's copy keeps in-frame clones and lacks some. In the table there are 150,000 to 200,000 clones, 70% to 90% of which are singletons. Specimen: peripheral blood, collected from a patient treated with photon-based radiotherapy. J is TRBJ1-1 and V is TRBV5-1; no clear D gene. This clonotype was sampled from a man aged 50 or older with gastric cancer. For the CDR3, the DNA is TGCGCCAGCGGCCCGAGGGCAGGAAACACTGAAGCTTTCTTT. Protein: CASGPRAGNTEAFF.